Shown below are 16 T cell receptor beta chains from a single sample sequenced in a study of blood T cell repertoires in COVID-19. The table came from immunoSEQ multiplex PCR; TCRdb's copy has only in-frame clones and leaves some out. The sample comprises 70,000 or so clones, roughly 90% of which are singletons, and 1.3% to 1.5% rests with the top ten. The sequenced sample consisted of peripheral blood. Receptor source: a man in his fifties with acute or convalescent COVID-19.

This CDR3 is CASSVYRGPTGELFF. CDR3 DNA sequence: TGTGCCAGCAGCGTTTACAGGGGGCCGACCGGGGAGCTGTTTTTT. The V gene is TRBV9, the J gene TRBJ2-2; 9 bases are a match to TRBD1. Trimming took 2 bases from V and 5 from J; bases not matched to a gene: 4. Germline assignment: CDR1 SGDLS and CDR2 YYNGEE. The CDR3 is made up of 15 amino acids.

The V and J genes are TRBV25-1 and TRBJ2-3; TRBD2 aligns across 7 bases. The V segment lost 1 base and the J segment 3 bases; nucleotides outside the gene matches: 7. The CDR3 totals 16 residues. The germline V gene encodes CDR1 MGHDK and CDR2 SYGVNS. The CDR3 nucleotides read TGTGCCAGCAGTGAATCTGGCGGGGGTTTAACAGATACGCAGTATTTT. Translation gives CASSESGGGLTDTQYF.

This chain uses TRBV12-3 or TRBV12-4 with TRBJ1-2; maybe TRBD1 (5 bases). V dropped 3 bases and J dropped 9 bases, with 14 bases sitting between them. The CDR3 totals 13 residues. CDR3 loop: CASSFQAGVSYTF. The DNA for the CDR3 is TGTGCCAGCAGTTTCCAGGCGGGGGTTAGCTACACCTTC.

The chain uses TRBV25-1 and TRBJ2-1, with 10 bases identical to TRBD1. Germline CDR1 reads MGHDK; CDR2 reads SYGVNS. Unmatched junction bases numbered 6, after V lost 6 bases and J lost 10 bases. The CDR3 extends over 13 amino acids. Written as DNA, the CDR3 is TGTGCCAGCAGCGGGACAGGGGCACGAGAGCAGTTCTTC. Amino acid sequence: CASSGTGAREQFF.

V and J are TRBV29-1 and TRBJ2-4; TRBD2 matches 10 bases. Germline assignment: CDR1 SQVTM and CDR2 ANQGSEA. V shed 5 bases, J shed 0 bases, and the junction held 28 bases outside the gene matches. The CDR3 is 23 residues long. CDR3 protein: CSVSQPTGVTPGLANPAKNIQYF. DNA of the CDR3: TGCAGCGTTTCCCAACCGACAGGGGTAACCCCGGGACTAGCGAACCCAGCCAAAAACATTCAGTACTTC. The full variable domain, completed using reference TRBV29-1 and TRBJ2-4, is SAVISQKPSRDICQRGTSLTIQCQVDSQVTMMFWYRQQPGQSLTLIATANQGSEATYESGFVIDKFPISRPNLTFSTLTVSNMSPEDSSIYLCSVSQPTGVTPGLANPAKNIQYFGAGTRLSVL.

The gene calls are TRBV4-1 and TRBJ2-7; TRBD1 aligns across 11 bases. J gave up 4 bases and V 1 base, and 3 bases lay outside the gene matches. There are 15 residues in the CDR3. From germline, CDR1 is MGHRA and CDR2 YSYEKL. CDR3 residues: CASSQGTGGRYEQYV. In DNA, the CDR3 is TGCGCCAGCAGCCAAGGGACAGGGGGCAGGTACGAGCAGTACGTC.

This chain connects TRBV27 to TRBJ2-2, with D perhaps matching TRBD2 (6 bases). The V gene lost 4 bases and the J gene lost 4 bases, with 16 bases spanning the gap. Looked up from germline, CDR1 is MNHEY and CDR2 is SMNVEV (reference sequence). CDR3 length: 16 residues. DNA of the CDR3: TGTGCCAGCAGTTACAGAACTAGCCCTCGCACCGGGGAGCTGTTTTTT. The encoded protein is CASSYRTSPRTGELFF.

This chain links TRBV7-2 with TRBJ1-1; D unclear. The ends were cut back, 2 bases at V and 2 bases at J, with 6 bases in the middle. This CDR3 is 13 amino acids long. Germline CDR1 and CDR2: SGHTA and FQGNSA. CDR3 loop: CASSLTVNTEAFF. The CDR3 DNA reads TGTGCCAGCAGCTTAACGGTCAACACTGAAGCTTTCTTT.

This chain links TRBV19 with TRBJ1-4; no definite D call. The CDR3 runs to 11 residues. CDR1 and CDR2 (germline): LNHDA, SQIVND (reference sequence). The V end was cut by 4 bases, the J end by 12 bases, with 9 bases between. This CDR3 reads CASSTRRELFF. DNA for the CDR3: TGTGCCAGTAGTACACGGAGGGAACTGTTTTTT.

Only a few counts were recorded for this clone. The chain employs TRBV12-3 or TRBV12-4 and TRBJ1-1; D is possibly TRBD1 (5 bases). The CDR3 extends over 13 amino acids. The V end lost 3 bases, the J end lost 6 bases, and 11 bases lay between the germline ends. In nucleotides, the CDR3 is TGTGCCAGCAGTTTTAGCAGGGTCGCTGAAGCTTTCTTT. This encodes CASSFSRVAEAFF.

The gene calls are TRBV10-3 and TRBJ1-5; 9 bases agree with TRBD1. Germline V gene data show CDR1 as ENHRY and CDR2 as SYGVKD. The CDR3 has 13 amino acids. Trimming took 10 bases from V and 6 from J; bases not matched to a gene: 7. CDR3 sequence reads: CATTGGQGQPQHF. The CDR3 DNA follows: TGTGCCACAACAGGGGGCCAGGGTCAGCCCCAGCATTTT.

This sequence joins TRBV19 and TRBJ1-5; 10 nucleotides agree with TRBD1. V was pared by 6 bases and J by 0 bases, with 26 bases of the junction left unmatched. CDR3 length: 23 amino acids. CDR1 and CDR2 (germline): LNHDA, SQIVND (reference sequence). The CDR3 reads CASSLRHSFFRDRGNHSNQPQHF. The CDR3 coding sequence is TGTGCCAGTAGCCTACGACACTCCTTTTTCCGGGACAGGGGAAACCATAGCAATCAGCCCCAGCATTTT.

This clone was observed a few times. This chain joins TRBV27 and TRBJ1-1, with 10 nucleotides matching TRBD1. The CDR3 is 15 amino acids. Germline assignment: CDR1 MNHEY and CDR2 SMNVEV (reference sequence). V shed 4 bases and J 0 bases; nucleotides not matched to a gene: 2. The CDR3, as DNA: TGTGCCAGCAGTTCGACAGGGGGCATGAACACTGAAGCTTTCTTT. It encodes CASSSTGGMNTEAFF.

V gene TRBV9 combines with J gene TRBJ2-2; TRBD1 matches 9 bases. The CDR3 contains 15 residues. V was clipped by 6 bases and J by 3 bases; unmatched bases: 6. Germline V gives CDR1 SGDLS, CDR2 YYNGEE. CDR3 nucleotide sequence: TGTGCCAGCACCCAGAGGACAGGGGACACCGGGGAGCTGTTTTTT. Its translation: CASTQRTGDTGELFF.

The sample holds one count of this clone. The chain carries TRBV19 and TRBJ1-6; D not resolved. CDR1 is LNHDA and CDR2 is SQIVND in the germline V gene (reference sequence). The CDR3 totals 12 residues. V shed 6 bases and J shed 8 bases, with 8 bases lying between them. Written as DNA, the CDR3 is TGTGCCAGTAGAGGGAGTTATTCACCCCTCCACTTT. Protein: CASRGSYSPLHF.

The chain couples TRBV27 to TRBJ2-3; a weak D match, TRBD2 (5 bases). Germline V lookup: CDR1 MNHEY, CDR2 SMNVEV (reference sequence). Trimming took 7 bases from V and 0 from J, leaving 8 bases between them. The CDR3 contains 13 residues. CDR3 in amino acids: CASIDYSTDTQYF. CDR3 in DNA: TGTGCCAGCATTGACTACAGCACAGATACGCAGTATTTT.